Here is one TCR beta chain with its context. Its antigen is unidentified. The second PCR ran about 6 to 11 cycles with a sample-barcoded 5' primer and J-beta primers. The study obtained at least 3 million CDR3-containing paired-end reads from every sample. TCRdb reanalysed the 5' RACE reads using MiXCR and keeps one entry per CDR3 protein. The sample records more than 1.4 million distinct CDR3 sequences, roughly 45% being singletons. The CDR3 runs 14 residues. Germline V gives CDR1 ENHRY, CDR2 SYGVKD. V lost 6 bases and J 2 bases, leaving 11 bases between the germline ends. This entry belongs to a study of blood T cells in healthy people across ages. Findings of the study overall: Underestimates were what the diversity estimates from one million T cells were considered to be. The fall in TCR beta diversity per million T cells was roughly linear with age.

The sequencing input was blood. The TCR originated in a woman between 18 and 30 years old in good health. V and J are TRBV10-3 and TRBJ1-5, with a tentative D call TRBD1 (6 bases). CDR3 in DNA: TGTGCCATCAGCGGACAGTCCGGCAATCAGCCCCAGCATTTT. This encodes CAISGQSGNQPQHF.